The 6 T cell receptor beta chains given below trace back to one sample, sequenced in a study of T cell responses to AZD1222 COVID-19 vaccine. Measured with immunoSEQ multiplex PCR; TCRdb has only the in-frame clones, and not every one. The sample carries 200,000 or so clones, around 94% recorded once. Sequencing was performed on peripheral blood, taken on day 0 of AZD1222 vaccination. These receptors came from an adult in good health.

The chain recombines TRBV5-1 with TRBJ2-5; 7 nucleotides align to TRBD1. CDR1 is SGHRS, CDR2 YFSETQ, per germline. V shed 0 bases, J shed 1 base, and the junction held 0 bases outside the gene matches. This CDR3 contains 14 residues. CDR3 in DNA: TGCGCCAGCAGCTTGGGGGACAGCCAAGAGACCCAGTACTTC. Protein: CASSLGDSQETQYF.

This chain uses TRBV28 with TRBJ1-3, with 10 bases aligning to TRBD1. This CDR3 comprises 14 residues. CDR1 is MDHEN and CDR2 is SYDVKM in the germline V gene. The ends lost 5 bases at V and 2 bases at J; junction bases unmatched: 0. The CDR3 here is CASSGTGAGNTIYF. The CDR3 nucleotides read TGTGCCAGCAGTGGGACAGGGGCTGGAAACACCATATATTTT.

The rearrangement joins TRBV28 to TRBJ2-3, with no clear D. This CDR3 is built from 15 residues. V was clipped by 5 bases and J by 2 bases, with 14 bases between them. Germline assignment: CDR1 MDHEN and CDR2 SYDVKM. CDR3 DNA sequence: TGTGCCAGCAGTCCCCCCGGCGGTTACACAGATACGCAGTATTTT. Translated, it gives CASSPPGGYTDTQYF.

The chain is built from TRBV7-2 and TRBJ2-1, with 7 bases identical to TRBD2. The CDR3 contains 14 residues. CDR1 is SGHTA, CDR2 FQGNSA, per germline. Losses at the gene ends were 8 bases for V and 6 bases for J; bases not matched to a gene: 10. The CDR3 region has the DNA TGTGCCAGCTGCCCGGTGGGGGGGGTCAATGAGCAGTTCTTC. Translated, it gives CASCPVGGVNEQFF.

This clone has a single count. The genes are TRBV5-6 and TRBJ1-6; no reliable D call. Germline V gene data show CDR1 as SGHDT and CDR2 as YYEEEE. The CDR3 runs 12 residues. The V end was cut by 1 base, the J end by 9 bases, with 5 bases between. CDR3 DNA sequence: TGTGCCAGCAGCTTGAGAGTTTCACCCCTCCACTTT. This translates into CASSLRVSPLHF.

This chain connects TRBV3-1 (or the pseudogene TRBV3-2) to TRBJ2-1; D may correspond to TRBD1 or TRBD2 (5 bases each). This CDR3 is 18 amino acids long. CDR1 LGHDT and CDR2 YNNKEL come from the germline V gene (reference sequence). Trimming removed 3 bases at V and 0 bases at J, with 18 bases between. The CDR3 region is CASSQGVKWDLSYNEQFF. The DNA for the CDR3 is TGTGCCAGCAGCCAGGGGGTAAAGTGGGATCTCTCCTACAATGAGCAGTTCTTC.